The clone carrying this T cell receptor beta chain is a singleton in its sample. Its target is unknown. In the original workflow: Owing to the provision of junction-only sequences devoid of quality scores by immunoSEQ, filtering differed. Method: immunoSEQ multiplex PCR; TCRdb's copy keeps in-frame clones and lacks some. That table gives V, J and clone size, and the DNA gave D and trimming. The sample lists almost 700,000 clones; about 90% were seen once. The sample is drawn from a study of shared clonotypes between healthy human individuals. Points from the study as a whole: Non-shared clonotypes had lower generation probabilities than clonotypes shared by all four sorted-subset donors. Investigators expected sequencing depth to affect clonotype sharing among donors.

The V gene's germline CDR1 is SGHDT and CDR2 YYEEEE. Trimming left V 6 bases short and J 1 base short, with 14 bases between. The CDR3 consists of 14 residues. Only CD45RO-negative cells positively selected for CCR7 counted as naive CD8 cells, so terminally differentiated effector memory CD45RA+ cells were excluded. Sequenced: naive CD8+ T cells sorted from blood. The clonotype was recovered from a man aged 30 to 39 in good health. The rearrangement joins TRBV5-6 to TRBJ2-7; D is possibly TRBD1 (7 bases). The chain's CDR3 is CASTWDSGSYEQYF. CDR3 nucleotide sequence: TGTGCCAGCACCTGGGACAGCGGGTCCTACGAGCAGTACTTC.